A selection of T cell receptor beta chains follows, all from one sample in a study of OX40 agonist ivuxolimab in advanced cancers. The method was immunoSEQ multiplex PCR; TCRdb's version includes in-frame clones alone and lacks a portion of them. Seen here are 35,000 to 40,000 clones, 85% to 90% observed once, and the top ten hold around 12%. The sample was CD4+ or CD8+ T cells sorted from blood, taken in a trial of the OX40 agonist ivuxolimab. The receptors here all came from an adult with an advanced solid tumor such as melanoma, head and neck, liver or kidney cancer. The CDR3 runs from the conserved cysteine through the conserved F or W. Fields, in order: V gene, D gene, clone size, J gene, CDR3 protein, CDR3 DNA. The D gene is left open where the match is weak. Only part of the rows carry a size: once, few, many, or a class if the clone is expanded.

TRBV6-5,.,.,TRBJ1-2,CASSYRQDEGYTF,TGTGCCAGCAGTTATCGGCAGGATGAGGGCTACACCTTC
TRBV6-1,TRBD1,.,TRBJ2-5,CASSLTGGLETQYF,TGTGCCAGCAGTCTAACAGGGGGCCTAGAGACCCAGTACTTC
TRBV30,.,.,TRBJ1-1,CAWTPGRGNTEAFF,TGTGCCTGGACCCCGGGTCGAGGGAACACTGAAGCTTTCTTT
TRBV19,.,.,TRBJ1-1,CASSMRGTNTEAFF,TGTGCCAGTAGTATGAGGGGGACGAACACTGAAGCTTTCTTT
TRBV6-5,.,.,TRBJ2-7,CASSWDTGYEQYF,TGTGCCAGCAGTTGGGACACGGGTTACGAGCAGTACTTC
TRBV30,TRBD1,.,TRBJ1-2,CAWSGTTGKYGYTF,TGTGCCTGGAGTGGGACGACAGGGAAATATGGCTACACCTTC
TRBV29-1,.,.,TRBJ1-1,CSVGQNTEAFF,TGCAGCGTCGGACAGAACACTGAAGCTTTCTTT
TRBV7-9,.,once,TRBJ2-1,CASSPPQRPSYNEQFF,TGTGCCAGCAGCCCCCCCCAGCGCCCCTCCTACAATGAGCAGTTCTTC
TRBV7-2,TRBD1,.,TRBJ1-3,CASSTRDRGNTIYF,TGTGCCAGCAGCACCCGGGACAGGGGAAACACCATATATTTT
TRBV6-1,.,few,TRBJ2-2,CASTGGPDTGELFF,TGTGCCAGCACCGGGGGCCCCGACACCGGGGAGCTGTTTTTT
TRBV6-5,.,.,TRBJ1-1,CASSPRSGWTEAFF,TGTGCCAGCAGCCCACGCTCTGGTTGGACTGAAGCTTTCTTT
TRBV6-5,.,.,TRBJ1-1,CASSYRFWGEAFF,TGTGCCAGCAGTTACCGATTCTGGGGGGAAGCTTTCTTT
TRBV10-3,.,.,TRBJ2-1,CAISPGYEQFF,TGTGCCATCAGTCCAGGGTACGAGCAGTTCTTC
TRBV18,.,.,TRBJ2-3,CASSLPDTQYF,TGTGCCAGCTCGCTCCCAGATACGCAGTATTTT
TRBV5-1,TRBD1,.,TRBJ2-3,CASSPRQGARTDTQYF,TGCGCCAGCAGTCCTCGACAGGGGGCGCGTACAGATACGCAGTATTTT
TRBV19,.,.,TRBJ1-1,CASSIESGARTEAFF,TGTGCCAGTAGTATAGAGTCCGGGGCCAGGACTGAAGCTTTCTTT
TRBV19,.,.,TRBJ2-7,CASRPGEGSYEQYF,TGTGCCAGCAGGCCGGGTGAGGGTTCCTACGAGCAGTACTTC
TRBV4-1,.,.,TRBJ2-3,CASSQDRYRTDTQYF,TGCGCCAGCAGCCAAGATCGATATAGAACAGATACGCAGTATTTT
TRBV30,TRBD2,.,TRBJ2-7,CAWSPTLLAGGSFLYEQYF,TGTGCCTGGAGCCCCACCCTACTAGCGGGAGGATCTTTTCTCTACGAGCAGTACTTC
TRBV7-9,TRBD1,.,TRBJ2-3,CASSSLDPGQGRRTDTQYF,TGTGCCAGCAGCTCGCTCGACCCGGGACAGGGGCGACGCACAGATACGCAGTATTTT
TRBV28,TRBD2,once,TRBJ2-3,CASPPSGLADRDTQYF,TGTGCCAGCCCCCCCTCGGGACTAGCTGACAGGGATACGCAGTATTTT
TRBV5-6,.,.,TRBJ1-6,CASSSWSYNSPLHF,TGTGCCAGCAGCTCTTGGTCCTATAATTCACCCCTCCACTTT
TRBV5-1,.,.,TRBJ2-5,CASSLATTSQETQYF,TGCGCCAGCAGCCTGGCGACTACCAGCCAAGAGACCCAGTACTTC
TRBV5-1,.,once,TRBJ2-3,CASSRDFTDTQYF,TGCGCCAGCAGCCGGGACTTCACAGATACGCAGTATTTT
TRBV15,TRBD2,few,TRBJ2-2,CATSRGEGTGELFF,TGTGCCACCAGCAGAGGGGAGGGGACCGGGGAGCTGTTTTTT
TRBV29-1,TRBD1,.,TRBJ2-7,CSVVYRDRGLEQYF,TGCAGCGTTGTCTACAGGGACAGGGGTCTCGAGCAGTACTTC
TRBV4-1,TRBD1,.,TRBJ1-6,CASSQDGTGRSYSPLHF,TGCGCCAGCAGCCAAGATGGGACAGGACGCTCGTATTCACCCCTCCACTTT
TRBV27,.,.,TRBJ1-2,CASSTRANYGYTF,TGTGCCAGCAGTACCCGAGCTAACTATGGCTACACCTTC
TRBV7-8,.,.,TRBJ1-2,CASSLAGGSVYGYTF,TGTGCCAGCAGCTTAGCGGGAGGAAGTGTGTATGGCTACACCTTC
TRBV25-1,.,.,TRBJ1-1,CASSPGGLPAFF,TGTGCCAGCAGCCCCGGGGGCTTGCCAGCTTTCTTT
TRBV12-5,.,.,TRBJ1-5,CASGLGQGNQPQHF,TGTGCTAGTGGTTTGGGCCAAGGGAATCAGCCCCAGCATTTT
TRBV5-6,.,.,TRBJ2-2,CASSKANTGELFF,TGTGCCAGCAGCAAAGCTAACACCGGGGAGCTGTTTTTT
TRBV28,.,.,TRBJ2-4,CASSIPRQDSLLAKNIQYF,TGTGCCAGCTCAATTCCCCGACAGGATAGCCTACTAGCCAAAAACATTCAGTACTTC
TRBV27,TRBD2,.,TRBJ2-5,CASSLLNIAGGPKETQYF,TGTGCCAGCAGTTTACTGAACATAGCGGGGGGGCCTAAAGAGACCCAGTACTTC
TRBV6-1,.,.,TRBJ1-1,CASSGGRTEAFF,TGTGCCAGCAGTGGAGGACGCACTGAAGCTTTCTTT
TRBV21-1,.,once,TRBJ2-7,CASSTWTGSNEQYF,TGTGCCAGCAGCACTTGGACAGGGTCCAACGAGCAGTACTTC
TRBV6-5,TRBD2,.,TRBJ2-1,CASSFGGGYNEQFF,TGTGCCAGCAGTTTTGGGGGGGGCTACAATGAGCAGTTCTTC
TRBV27,TRBD1,.,TRBJ1-6,CASSWTGDSPLHF,TGTGCCAGCAGTTGGACAGGGGATTCACCCCTCCACTTT
TRBV27,.,.,TRBJ2-1,CASTHGSLGFNEQFF,TGTGCCAGCACCCATGGGTCCCTAGGGTTCAATGAGCAGTTCTTC
TRBV6-6,.,.,TRBJ1-5,CASSWALGDNQPQHF,TGTGCCAGCAGTTGGGCCCTGGGGGATAATCAGCCCCAGCATTTT
TRBV9,TRBD1,once,TRBJ2-1,CASSVTYRGNEQFF,TGTGCCAGCAGCGTGACCTACAGGGGTAATGAGCAGTTCTTC
TRBV5-6,.,.,TRBJ2-7,CASSFGLLYEQYF,TGTGCCAGCAGCTTTGGACTTCTCTACGAGCAGTACTTC
TRBV5-1,TRBD1,.,TRBJ2-7,CASSPRTGSYEQYF,TGCGCCAGCAGCCCCCGGACAGGGAGCTACGAGCAGTACTTC
TRBV27,TRBD2,.,TRBJ2-7,CASSLVDGGYEQYF,TGTGCCAGCAGTTTGGTTGACGGGGGGTACGAGCAGTACTTC
TRBV28,.,few,TRBJ1-5,CASSLRPDEEQPQHF,TGTGCCAGCAGTTTAAGGCCCGACGAGGAGCAGCCCCAGCATTTT
TRBV15,.,.,TRBJ2-5,CATSPGGRQAQYF,TGTGCCACCTCCCCGGGAGGCCGACAGGCCCAGTACTTC
TRBV19,TRBD1,.,TRBJ1-5,CASSRQGYQPQHF,TGTGCCAGTAGTCGACAGGGTTATCAGCCCCAGCATTTT
TRBV4-1,TRBD2,.,TRBJ2-5,CASSLGGGPGRAQYF,TGCGCCAGCAGCCTCGGGGGGGGCCCTGGTCGCGCCCAGTACTTC
TRBV30,.,.,TRBJ2-5,CAWSVGGGETQYF,TGTGCCTGGAGTGTAGGGGGAGGAGAGACCCAGTACTTC
TRBV30,.,.,TRBJ2-7,CAWSPAPPSEGYEQYF,TGTGCCTGGAGCCCAGCCCCCCCTAGTGAAGGCTACGAGCAGTACTTC
TRBV6-6,.,.,TRBJ1-1,CASSLGLNTEAFF,TGTGCCAGCTCCCTGGGTCTAAACACTGAAGCTTTCTTT
TRBV6-5,TRBD1,.,TRBJ2-1,CATQTGINEQFF,TGTGCCACCCAGACAGGGATAAATGAGCAGTTCTTC
TRBV13,.,.,TRBJ2-5,CASSPQTRETQYF,TGTGCCAGCAGCCCTCAGACTAGGGAGACCCAGTACTTC
TRBV6-1,.,.,TRBJ1-1,CASSYYTEAFF,TGTGCCAGCAGCTATTACACTGAAGCTTTCTTT
TRBV7-9,TRBD1,.,TRBJ1-2,CASSLGSLGQGYGYTF,TGTGCCAGCAGCTTAGGATCGTTGGGACAGGGCTATGGCTACACCTTC
TRBV7-6,.,.,TRBJ2-1,CASSLATDEQFF,TGTGCCAGCAGCTTAGCGACCGATGAGCAGTTCTTC
TRBV7-9,.,.,TRBJ1-2,CASSLNVGSSHYGYTF,TGTGCCAGCAGCTTAAACGTAGGGAGCTCACACTATGGCTACACCTTC
TRBV6-1,TRBD2,.,TRBJ2-7,CASTETSGGHEQYF,TGTGCCAGCACTGAAACTAGCGGGGGCCACGAGCAGTACTTC
TRBV7-9,.,.,TRBJ1-2,CASSLDSYGYTF,TGTGCCAGCAGCTTAGACAGTTATGGCTACACCTTC
TRBV6-5,.,.,TRBJ1-1,CASSYSGRNTEAFF,TGTGCCAGCAGTTACTCCGGGAGGAACACTGAAGCTTTCTTT